This TCR beta chain was captured in a study of shared clonotypes between healthy human individuals. Turning to the study itself: Each donor contributed plates that comprised three CD4 naive, three CD4 memory, two CD8 naive and one CD8 memory.

CDR1 is LNHDA and CDR2 is SQIVND in the germline V gene (reference sequence). Trimming left V 1 base short and J 0 bases short, with 10 bases between. The CDR3 covers 17 residues. The DNA input per sorted-subset replicate PCR was 150 to 200 ng, corresponding to around 30,000 T cell genomes. Profiled with immunoSEQ multiplex PCR; TCRdb holds only in-frame clones, not every one. The repertoire holds millions of clones, with just over 90% as singletons. The TCR originated in a man aged 18-30 years in good health. The specimen was naive CD4+ T cells sorted from blood. Subset given: CD45RA+ positively selected. This chain links TRBV19 with TRBJ1-6; tentatively, D is TRBD1 (5 bases). The CDR3 sequence: CASSIGGGSSYNSPLHF. DNA of the CDR3: TGTGCCAGTAGTATAGGGGGCGGGAGCTCCTATAATTCACCCCTCCACTTT. Filled out from reference TRBV19 and TRBJ1-6, the complete variable domain reads DGGITQSPKYLFRKEGQNVTLSCEQNLNHDAMYWYRQDPGQGLRLIYYSQIVNDFQKGDIAEGYSVSREKKESFPLTVTSAQKNPTAFYLCASSIGGGSSYNSPLHFGNGTRLTVT.